Below are 8 T cell receptor beta chains sequenced from a single sample in a study of shared clonotypes between healthy human individuals. Sequenced by immunoSEQ multiplex PCR; TCRdb stores in-frame clones only, minus some. The data hold around 430,000 clones, with roughly 77% observed a single time. Sequencing was carried out using PBMCs. The receptor source for this set is a woman aged 40 to 50 in good health. Some clones in this sample may be carry-over from other donors' samples.

This chain uses TRBV7-2 with TRBJ2-2, with 7 bases matching TRBD2. V was pared by 1 base and J by 5 bases, with 1 base of the junction left unmatched. This CDR3 contains 14 residues. Germline V gives CDR1 SGHTA, CDR2 FQGNSA. The CDR3, as DNA: TGTGCCAGCAGCTTAGTGCGGGGGACCGGGGAGCTGTTTTTT. Its protein is CASSLVRGTGELFF.

The V and J genes are TRBV5-1 and TRBJ1-4; 7 nucleotides line up with TRBD1. The CDR3 sequence is 14 residues long. The junction had 6 bases not matched to a gene; V was cut back by 3 bases and J by 7 bases. Germline values: CDR1 SGHRS, CDR2 YFSETQ. The CDR3 here is CASSYTGDSEKLFF. CDR3 nucleotides: TGCGCCAGCAGCTATACAGGGGATAGTGAAAAACTGTTTTTT. The whole variable domain, remainder taken from reference TRBV5-1 and TRBJ1-4, is KAGVTQTPRYLIKTRGQQVTLSCSPISGHRSVSWYQQTPGQGLQFLFEYFSETQRNKGNFPGRFSGRQFSNSRSEMNVSTLELGDSALYLCASSYTGDSEKLFFGSGTQLSVL.

This chain links TRBV9 with TRBJ2-7; 10 bases fit TRBD1. With 3 bases clipped from V and 3 bases from J, the junction kept 6 bases outside the gene matches. The CDR3 is 15 amino acids. CDR1 and CDR2 from the germline V gene are SGDLS and YYNGEE. CDR3 bases: TGTGCCAGCAGCGGCGGGACAGGGGTTTACTACGAGCAGTACTTC. Encoded protein: CASSGGTGVYYEQYF.

To note about this clone: Other DNA sequences in this sample translate to the same CDR3. The chain is built from TRBV11-1 and TRBJ1-1; no firm D call. The ends were cut back, 1 base at V and 4 bases at J, with 13 bases in the middle. Germline CDR1 reads SGHAT; CDR2 reads FQDESV (reference sequence). This CDR3 is built from 15 residues. The CDR3 region has the DNA TGTGCCAGCAGCTTAGATTCCCTTGGGAGCACTGAAGCTTTCTTT. Amino acids: CASSLDSLGSTEAFF.

J is TRBJ2-7 and V is TRBV28, with 9 bases fitting TRBD1. Germline assignment: CDR1 MDHEN and CDR2 SYDVKM. J lost 6 bases, V lost 2 bases, and 5 bases had no gene match. The CDR3 runs 14 residues. CDR3 region: CASSLAGDRAEQYF. The CDR3 DNA reads TGTGCCAGCAGTTTAGCGGGGGACAGGGCCGAGCAGTACTTC.

Of note for this clone: In the same sample, other DNA sequences code for this CDR3. The chain employs TRBV5-1 and TRBJ2-7; 11 bases are shared with TRBD2. V lost 3 bases to trimming and J lost 3 bases; unmatched junction nucleotides: 2. The CDR3 is 14 amino acids. The V gene's germline CDR1 is SGHRS and CDR2 YFSETQ. CDR3 nucleotide sequence: TGCGCCAGCAGCTCCGGGACTAGCGGCTACGAGCAGTACTTC. Its protein product is CASSSGTSGYEQYF.

In its sample, this clone was seen a few times. The rearrangement links TRBV27 to TRBJ2-7, with no clear D. The ends were cut back, 4 bases at V and 4 bases at J, with 11 bases in the middle. Germline V gene lookup returns CDR1 MNHEY and CDR2 SMNVEV (reference sequence). The CDR3 contains 13 residues. CDR3 nucleotide sequence: TGTGCCAGCAGTTGGGGTCAAGCTTACGAGCAGTACTTC. Its protein is CASSWGQAYEQYF.

J is TRBJ2-3 and V is TRBV18; either TRBD1 or TRBD2 may fit D (5 bases each). Germline-derived CDR1 and CDR2 are KGHSH and LQKENI. The CDR3 is 15 residues long. V was pared by 1 base and J by 3 bases, with 11 bases between. The CDR3 DNA reads TGTGCCAGCTCACCACTCAGGGAGTGGACAGATACGCAGTATTTT. It is translated as CASSPLREWTDTQYF. The variable domain in full, with the rest retrieved from reference TRBV18 and TRBJ2-3, is NAGVMQNPRHLVRRRGQEARLRCSPMKGHSHVYWYRQLPEEGLKFMVYLQKENIIDESGMPKERFSAEFPKEGPSILRIQQVVRGDSAAYFCASSPLREWTDTQYFGPGTRLTVL.